This is a list of T cell receptor beta chains from one sample in a study of human T cells and chemical hapten exposure. MiXCR, applied by TCRdb to the RACE reads, yields one record per CDR3 protein. The sample has about 28,000 distinct CDR3 sequences, 6.5% to 8.5% seen once; the top ten hold almost 10%. Sequencing input: whole blood. Receptors were obtained from a human donor in good health. Some clones in this sample may be carry-over from other donors' samples. CDR3s include the opening cysteine and the closing phenylalanine or tryptophan. A D gene is named only where the DNA matches it firmly. Expanded clones are given a class, and other clones once, few, many or no size at all.

TRBV20-1	TRBD2	TRBJ2-7	15	many	TGCAGTGCTAGAAATAGCGGGAGGCTCTCCTACGAGCAGTACTTC	CSARNSGRLSYEQYF
TRBV6-5	.	TRBJ1-1	13	many	TGTGCCAGCAGTTACGTGAAGGGGACTGAAGCTTTCTTT	CASSYVKGTEAFF
TRBV20-1	TRBD1	TRBJ1-1	15	medium-sized	TGCAGTGCTAGAGATACAAGGACAGGGCGAACTGAAGCTTTCTTT	CSARDTRTGRTEAFF
TRBV6-2/TRBV6-3	.	TRBJ1-2	14	.	TGTGCCAGCAGTAGTGGACGGCGCTCCTATGGCTACACCTTC	CASSSGRRSYGYTF
TRBV15	.	TRBJ1-2	16	many	TGTGCCACCAGCAGAGATCTAGGGCAGGGGAGCTATGGCTACACCTTC	CATSRDLGQGSYGYTF
TRBV3-1	.	TRBJ2-5	12	.	TGTGCCAGCAGCCAAGGTGCGGAGACCCAGTACTTC	CASSQGAETQYF
TRBV28	.	TRBJ2-1	13	.	TGTGCCAGCAGTGCCCACAGGGTTTTGGAGCAGTTCTTC	CASSAHRVLEQFF
TRBV30	.	TRBJ1-1	11	.	TGTGCCTGGTCAAGGGGTACTGAAGCTTTCTTT	CAWSRGTEAFF
TRBV5-1	TRBD1	TRBJ2-1	15	many	TGCGCCAGCAGCTCGAGACAGGGCTCCTACAATGAGCAGTTCTTC	CASSSRQGSYNEQFF
TRBV4-3	.	TRBJ1-2	13	few	TGCGCCAGCAGCCAAGAGCTTGCGTATGGCTACACCTTC	CASSQELAYGYTF
TRBV29-1	TRBD1	TRBJ2-7	12	few	TGCAGCGTTCGGGACAGTTACTACGAGCAGTACTTC	CSVRDSYYEQYF
TRBV3-1	TRBD2	TRBJ2-7	15	few	TGTGCCAGCAGCACACGGACTAGCGGGACCTACGAGCAGTACTTC	CASSTRTSGTYEQYF
TRBV6-5	TRBD1	TRBJ1-2	14	many	TGTGCCAGCAGTAGGACAGGGAAAGGCTATGGCTACACCTTC	CASSRTGKGYGYTF
TRBV5-1	TRBD2	TRBJ2-3	15	.	TGCGCCAGCAGCTTCGGACTAGCGGTTACAGATACGCAGTATTTT	CASSFGLAVTDTQYF
TRBV20-1	.	TRBJ1-2	14	many	TGCAGTGCTAGCAGTGGACCGGACGCGTATGGCTACACCTTC	CSASSGPDAYGYTF
TRBV15	.	TRBJ2-3	14	.	TGTGCCACCAGCAGAGGTATAGAGGAAGATACGCAGTATTTT	CATSRGIEEDTQYF
TRBV3-1	.	TRBJ1-1	14	many	TGTGCCAGCAGCCAGAACTTCGGGAACACTGAAGCTTTCTTT	CASSQNFGNTEAFF
TRBV12-3/TRBV12-4	.	TRBJ1-1	14	many	TGTGCCAGCAGTTTAGTTAGGCGGAACACTGAAGCTTTCTTT	CASSLVRRNTEAFF
TRBV28	.	TRBJ2-6	16	many	TGTGCCAGCAGTCCGGGACACCTCTCTGGGGCCAACGTCCTGACTTTC	CASSPGHLSGANVLTF
TRBV12-3/TRBV12-4	TRBD2	TRBJ2-1	17	.	TGTGCCAGCAGTCACCTCCCGCGGGAGGGCCCTCGGAATGAGCAGTTCTTC	CASSHLPREGPRNEQFF
TRBV10-2	.	TRBJ2-2	14	many	TGCGCCAGCAGAGCCAGCTCGAACACCGGGGAGCTGTTTTTT	CASRASSNTGELFF
TRBV6-1	TRBD1	TRBJ1-2	16	.	TGTGCCAGCAGTGGGGGGAGACAGGGGAGGACCTATGGCTACACCTTC	CASSGGRQGRTYGYTF
TRBV11-3	TRBD2	TRBJ2-1	19	few	TGTGCCAGCAGCTTAATCCCCTCTACTAGCGGGGGACGGTACAATGAGCAGTTCTTC	CASSLIPSTSGGRYNEQFF
TRBV4-2	TRBD2	TRBJ2-1	15	.	TGTGCCAGCAGCCAAGATAGCGGGGGGGCGGGCGAGCAGTTCTTC	CASSQDSGGAGEQFF
TRBV29-1	TRBD1	TRBJ1-5	14	many	TGCAGCGTCGCCTTTACAGGGGTAGGTCAGCCCCAGCATTTT	CSVAFTGVGQPQHF
TRBV29-1	.	TRBJ2-6	14	.	TGCAGCGTTTCTCAGTCGACTGGGGCCAACGTCCTGACTTTC	CSVSQSTGANVLTF
TRBV10-3	TRBD2	TRBJ2-3	18	few	TGTGCCACCTCATCGGGACTAGCGGGATCCCTCACTACGTATACGCAGTATTTT	CATSSGLAGSLTTYTQYF
TRBV6-5	.	TRBJ2-3	13	many	TGTGCCAGCAGTTACGTGGGGGTAGATACGCAGTATTTT	CASSYVGVDTQYF
TRBV6-1	.	TRBJ2-3	14	many	TGTGCCAGCAGTGGGGTAGGAAGGACAGATACGCAGTATTTT	CASSGVGRTDTQYF
TRBV2	.	TRBJ1-5	15	many	TGTGCCAGCAGTGAAAAGGGAAAGGCTGGTCAGCCCCAGCATTTT	CASSEKGKAGQPQHF
TRBV5-6	.	TRBJ1-4	13	many	TGTGCCAGCAGCTTTGCAACTAATGAAAAACTGTTTTTT	CASSFATNEKLFF
TRBV2	TRBD1	TRBJ1-5	14	many	TGTGCCAGCAGGACAGGGTTAAGCAATCAGCCCCAGCATTTT	CASRTGLSNQPQHF
TRBV21-1	.	TRBJ2-2	14	few	TGTGCCAGCTACGGGAGGGAGAGCACCGGGGAGCTGTTTTTT	CASYGRESTGELFF
TRBV7-2	.	TRBJ1-3	15	many	TGTGCCAGCAGCTCAAGAGGAGGCTCTGGAAACACCATATATTTT	CASSSRGGSGNTIYF
TRBV11-2	.	TRBJ2-2	16	few	TGTGCCAGCAGCGCAGCATTACTAAGTCACCCCGGGGAGCTGTTTTTT	CASSAALLSHPGELFF
TRBV6-6	.	TRBJ2-1	13	.	TGTGCCAGCGGAGCAGGGAATTGCGATGAGCAGTTCTTC	CASGAGNCDEQFF
TRBV7-2	.	TRBJ1-2	13	few	TGTGCCAGCAGCTTCCAGGGATCTGGTGGCTACACCTTC	CASSFQGSGGYTF
TRBV20-1	.	TRBJ2-7	14	few	TGCAGTGCCTCAGTAAATCCCAGCTCCTACGAGCAGTACTTC	CSASVNPSSYEQYF
TRBV29-1	.	TRBJ2-7	13	few	TGCAGCGTTGTAGAGACAGCACGCGGGACGCAGTACTTC	CSVVETARGTQYF
TRBV6-4	.	TRBJ2-3	13	many	TGTGCCAGCAGTGACGGGGGCACAGATACGCAGTATTTT	CASSDGGTDTQYF
TRBV12-3/TRBV12-4	.	TRBJ2-2	16	medium-sized	TGTGCCAGCAGTTTCTGGCTAGCCGAGAACACCGGGGAGCTGTTTTTT	CASSFWLAENTGELFF
TRBV12-3/TRBV12-4	.	TRBJ1-6	15	.	TGTGCCAGCAGTCAGGGCGCAACCCTTAATTCACCCCTCCACTTT	CASSQGATLNSPLHF
TRBV20-1	.	TRBJ1-1	12	.	TGCAGTGCTAGTTCGGGGAACACTGAAGCTTTCTTT	CSASSGNTEAFF
TRBV20-1	TRBD2	TRBJ2-1	15	many	TGCAGTGCCCGAACTAGCGGGAGCCGGTACAATGAGCAGTTCTTC	CSARTSGSRYNEQFF
TRBV28	.	TRBJ1-4	14	.	TGTGCCAGCAGAGCGGGACACCAGATCGAAAAACTGTTTTTT	CASRAGHQIEKLFF
TRBV12-3/TRBV12-4	.	TRBJ1-5	13	.	TGTGCCAGCAGCCCCGACAGAAGTCAGCCCCAGCATTTT	CASSPDRSQPQHF
TRBV28	TRBD1	TRBJ2-7	13	.	TGTGCCAGCCGCAGGGGGTCGGACTACGAGCAGTACTTC	CASRRGSDYEQYF
TRBV12-3/TRBV12-4	.	TRBJ2-1	15	.	TGTGCCAGCAGTACCGGGACTCCTACCTACAATGAGCAGTTCTTC	CASSTGTPTYNEQFF